The clone carrying this T cell receptor beta chain was seen only a few times. Its antigen is as yet unknown. The data stem from a study of vaccination effects on CD4 cells after COVID-19. General observations from the study: Few convalescent patients were included, and no early post-infection timepoints were sampled. Within healthy vaccinees, only 1 of 255 vaccine-induced clones displayed cross-reactivity with common cold coronaviruses.

The V segment lost 5 bases and the J segment 1 base; nucleotides outside the gene matches: 4. The CDR3 covers 14 residues. The germline V gene encodes CDR1 SGHRS and CDR2 YFSETQ. Viral peptide pools were used in the ViraFEST assay to expand antigen-specific CD4+ T cells, and sequencing came afterward. Researchers isolated CD4+ T cells once approximately eleven days of culture had elapsed. Having tested negative for nucleocapsid antibodies, the vaccine recipients showed no prior SARS-CoV-2 infection. For each well, two million PBMC were cultured with about 10 IU/ml IL-2 and about 9.1 ug/ml peptides. It was on days 3 and 7 that half the medium was replaced with IL-2 medium. The data were produced by immunoSEQ multiplex PCR, yet TCRdb's version contains in-frame clones alone and is incomplete. The table has 25,000 or so clones, roughly 73% seen once.

V gene TRBV5-1 combines with J gene TRBJ2-3; 7 positions agree with TRBD2. Source: CD4+ T cells from PBMCs cultured with SARS-CoV-2 spike peptides, taken before COVID-19 vaccination. This sequence originates from a human donor who received a COVID-19 vaccine. CDR3 amino acids: CASRQSGGTDTQYF. CDR3 sequence (DNA): TGCGCCAGCAGACAAAGCGGGGGCACAGATACGCAGTATTTT. Supplemented by reference TRBV5-1 and TRBJ2-3, the full variable domain reads KAGVTQTPRYLIKTRGQQVTLSCSPISGHRSVSWYQQTPGQGLQFLFEYFSETQRNKGNFPGRFSGRQFSNSRSEMNVSTLELGDSALYLCASRQSGGTDTQYFGPGTRLTVL.